This is a list of T cell receptor beta chains from one sample in a study of early T cells in non-severe SARS-CoV-2 infection. Each CDR3 protein is one row after TCRdb ran MiXCR on the 5' RACE reads. The sample has 68,000 or so distinct CDR3 sequences, about an eighth seen once. Input material: whole blood. These receptors all stem from an adult who was a healthcare worker with PCR-confirmed SARS-CoV-2 infection or an uninfected control (not recorded which). Each CDR3 is given with its conserved first and last residue. Each record gives: J gene, V gene, D gene, clone size, CDR3 protein, CDR3 DNA. The D gene is left open where the match is weak. The listing skips clone size in some rows; elsewhere it reads once, few, many or a size class.

>TRBJ1-3|TRBV30|NA|many
CAAQGSGNTIYF
TGTGCCGCACAGGGCTCCGGAAACACCATATATTTT
>TRBJ1-1|TRBV18|TRBD1|NA
CASSPVEGAAEAFF
TGTGCCAGCTCACCAGTCGAGGGGGCCGCTGAAGCTTTCTTT
>TRBJ1-3|TRBV5-1|NA|NA
CASSPWTVGSGNTIYF
TGCGCCAGCAGCCCTTGGACGGTGGGCTCTGGAAACACCATATATTTT
>TRBJ1-6|TRBV20-1|NA|many
CSATGGGNSPLHF
TGCAGCGCTACCGGGGGGGGGAATTCACCCCTCCACTTT
>TRBJ2-7|TRBV6-5|TRBD1|NA
CASRRTGGKYEQYF
TGTGCCAGCAGGCGGACAGGGGGGAAATACGAGCAGTACTTC
>TRBJ1-2|TRBV10-1|NA|many
CASSEVHAGYTF
TGCGCCAGCAGTGAAGTCCACGCTGGCTACACCTTC
>TRBJ1-4|TRBV6-5|NA|many
CASSARVGEKLFF
TGTGCCAGCAGCGCCAGGGTAGGAGAAAAACTGTTTTTT
>TRBJ2-1|TRBV6-2/TRBV6-3|NA|many
CASSYTYPSYNEQFF
TGTGCCAGCAGTTACACGTACCCCTCCTACAATGAGCAGTTCTTC
>TRBJ1-3|TRBV9|TRBD1|NA
CASSLQGYGNTIYF
TGTGCCAGCAGCTTACAGGGGTACGGAAACACCATATATTTT
>TRBJ2-5|TRBV5-4|NA|many
CASSTYRDRETQYF
TGTGCCAGCAGCACATACCGGGACCGGGAGACCCAGTACTTC
>TRBJ1-5|TRBV19|NA|many
CASRSTDSNQPQHF
TGTGCCAGTAGGTCGACAGATAGCAATCAGCCCCAGCATTTT
>TRBJ2-7|TRBV5-1|NA|many
CASCLSAAHEQYF
TGCGCCAGCTGCCTCTCAGCGGCCCACGAGCAGTACTTC
>TRBJ2-3|TRBV29-1|NA|many
CSVHGLASYSTDTQYF
TGCAGCGTTCATGGATTGGCCTCGTATAGCACAGATACGCAGTATTTT
>TRBJ2-3|TRBV19|TRBD1|many
CASSLGQGSTDTQYF
TGTGCCAGTAGTCTCGGACAGGGGAGCACAGATACGCAGTATTTT
>TRBJ1-1|TRBV10-3|TRBD1|many
CAITGGLNTEAFF
TGTGCCATCACAGGGGGCTTGAACACTGAAGCTTTCTTT
>TRBJ1-1|TRBV7-2|NA|few
CASSLTRMNTEAFF
TGTGCCAGCAGCTTGACACGGATGAACACTGAAGCTTTCTTT
>TRBJ2-2|TRBV19|NA|few
CASSITVSTGELFF
TGTGCCAGTAGTATTACAGTTTCCACCGGGGAGCTGTTTTTT
>TRBJ1-2|TRBV11-2|NA|many
CASSRRGHNYGYTF
TGTGCCAGCAGCCGGCGGGGCCATAACTATGGCTACACCTTC
>TRBJ1-3|TRBV6-2/TRBV6-3|NA|many
CASSYSTGNTIYF
TGTGCCAGCAGTTACTCGACTGGAAACACCATATATTTT
>TRBJ2-7|TRBV6-6|NA|many
CASSSVAGLTYEQYF
TGTGCCAGCAGTTCTGTAGCAGGTCTGACCTACGAGCAGTACTTC
>TRBJ2-2|TRBV20-1|NA|few
CSARDRGGSNTGELFF
TGCAGTGCTAGAGATCGCGGGGGCTCGAACACCGGGGAGCTGTTTTTT
>TRBJ1-1|TRBV5-1|NA|many
CASSLRMNTEAFF
TGCGCCAGCAGCTTAAGAATGAACACTGAAGCTTTCTTT
>TRBJ2-7|TRBV5-4|TRBD2|NA
CASSYGEGAYEQYF
TGTGCCAGCAGCTATGGGGAGGGAGCCTACGAGCAGTACTTC
>TRBJ1-2|TRBV9|NA|NA
CASSVASTGLNYGYTF
TGTGCCAGCAGCGTAGCCTCCACAGGGTTGAACTATGGCTACACCTTC
>TRBJ2-7|TRBV11-2|TRBD1|NA
CASSTRSKRDRGREQYF
TGTGCCAGCAGCACGAGATCTAAGAGGGACAGGGGGCGAGAGCAGTACTTC
>TRBJ1-4|TRBV29-1|NA|NA
CSGGDKEKLFF
TGCAGCGGCGGGGACAAAGAAAAACTGTTTTTT
>TRBJ2-5|TRBV29-1|NA|many
CSANRGSQETQYF
TGCAGCGCTAACCGGGGGTCCCAAGAGACCCAGTACTTC
>TRBJ1-5|TRBV7-9|NA|many
CASTRSRTNQPQHF
TGTGCCAGCACCCGGAGCAGGACCAATCAGCCCCAGCATTTT
>TRBJ2-7|TRBV12-3/TRBV12-4|NA|NA
CASSPRAEAYEQYF
TGTGCCAGCAGCCCTAGGGCAGAGGCCTACGAGCAGTACTTC
>TRBJ1-4|TRBV7-2|NA|many
CASSLARGGWSEKLFF
TGTGCCAGCAGCTTAGCGCGAGGGGGTTGGAGTGAAAAACTGTTTTTT